The 28 T cell receptor beta chains in this list originate from one sample, sequenced in a study of blood T cell repertoires in COVID-19. Sequencing was performed with immunoSEQ multiplex PCR; in TCRdb, only in-frame clones are kept and a portion is missing. The sample shows about 250,000 clones, 75% to 90% of them seen only once. The sequencing input was peripheral blood. Receptor source: a man aged 35-49 years with acute or convalescent COVID-19.

The CDR3, as DNA: TGTGCCAGCACCCCCCGAGGGACAGGGGTTTACTATGGCTACACCTTC. Protein: CASTPRGTGVYYGYTF. The chain joins TRBV27 to TRBJ1-2, with 10 bases fitting TRBD1. The CDR3 contains 16 residues. CDR1 is MNHEY, CDR2 SMNVEV, per germline (reference sequence). After removal of 7 bases from V and 3 bases from J, the junction contained 11 bases not matched to a gene.

As DNA, the CDR3 is TGTGCCAGCAGCTTAACAGGGGCCCTTGAGTCAAAACTGTTTTTT. Amino acids: CASSLTGALESKLFF. J is TRBJ1-4 and V is TRBV7-2, with 7 bases lining up with TRBD1. CDR1 and CDR2 from the germline V gene are SGHTA and FQGNSA. This CDR3 comprises 15 residues. V shed 2 bases and J 10 bases; nucleotides not matched to a gene: 10. Complete variable domain (other parts from reference TRBV7-2 and TRBJ1-4): GAGVSQSPSNKVTEKGKDVELRCDPISGHTALYWYRQSLGQGLEFLIYFQGNSAPDKSGLPSDRFSAERTGGSVSTLTIQRTQQEDSAVYLCASSLTGALESKLFFGSGTQLSVL.

The V and J genes are TRBV18 and TRBJ2-1; D possibly corresponds to TRBD2 (7 bases). Per the germline V gene, CDR1 is KGHSH and CDR2 is LQKENI. Trimming cost V 0 bases and J 8 bases, with 17 bases left between them. The CDR3 contains 16 residues. The CDR3 reads CASSPPEAGTIDEQFF. The DNA of the CDR3 is TGTGCCAGCTCACCACCCGAAGCGGGGACAATAGATGAGCAGTTCTTC.

V usage is TRBV5-1 and J usage is TRBJ2-1; 9 nucleotides agree with TRBD2. CDR1 is SGHRS and CDR2 is YFSETQ in the germline V gene. This CDR3 is built from 15 residues. The V segment lost 1 base and the J segment 5 bases; nucleotides outside the gene matches: 4. As DNA, the CDR3 is TGCGCCAGCAGCTTGCCGGCTAGCGGGAACAATGAGCAGTTCTTC. Translated: CASSLPASGNNEQFF.

The chain recombines TRBV6-5 with TRBJ2-1; 10 positions match TRBD2. The CDR3 has 16 amino acids. Germline V gene sequence: CDR1 MNHEY, CDR2 SVGAGI. J was trimmed by 3 bases and V by 4 bases; bases with no gene match: 6. CDR3 nucleotides: TGTGCCAGCAGTTCTTCCAGCGGGAGGGGCTACAATGAGCAGTTCTTC. Protein sequence: CASSSSSGRGYNEQFF.

V and J are TRBV6-2 or TRBV6-3 and TRBJ2-7, with 10 bases identical to TRBD2. The CDR3 runs to 16 residues. Germline V gene data show CDR1 as MNHEY and CDR2 as SVGEGT. Losses at the gene ends were 0 bases for V and 10 bases for J; bases not matched to a gene: 12. CDR3 in DNA: TGTGCCAGCAGTTACTCCCCGGGACTAGCGACATTAGAACAGTACTTC. Its protein product is CASSYSPGLATLEQYF.

The chain uses TRBV19 and TRBJ1-1, with no clear D. V gave up 0 bases and J gave up 5 bases, with 10 bases separating them. The V gene's germline CDR1 is LNHDA and CDR2 SQIVND (reference sequence). The CDR3 consists of 14 residues. CDR3 in amino acids: CASSIDLVETEAFF. The CDR3 DNA sequence: TGTGCCAGTAGTATAGATCTGGTGGAGACTGAAGCTTTCTTT.

DNA for the CDR3: TGTGCCAGCAGGGTTCTAGCGGGAGATGGAGAGCAGTACTTC. Residues: CASRVLAGDGEQYF. The chain recombines TRBV6-5 with TRBJ2-7, with 10 bases fitting TRBD2. Germline trimming cut 6 bases from V and 7 bases from J; bases unmatched to any gene: 9. The CDR3 is made up of 14 amino acids. From germline, CDR1 is MNHEY and CDR2 SVGAGI.

V usage is TRBV18 and J usage is TRBJ2-3, with 8 bases identical to TRBD2. CDR3 size: 15 residues. Trimming took 3 bases from V and 3 from J; bases not matched to a gene: 5. Germline loops: CDR1 KGHSH, CDR2 LQKENI. CDR3 loop: CASSPGLGGTDTQYF. The DNA for the CDR3 is TGTGCCAGCTCACCGGGACTAGGGGGGACAGATACGCAGTATTTT.

The J gene is TRBJ1-3, the V gene TRBV9; D might be TRBD1 (5 bases). The V gene lost 3 bases and the J gene lost 2 bases, with 12 bases spanning the gap. The CDR3 contains 15 residues. The germline V gene encodes CDR1 SGDLS and CDR2 YYNGEE. The CDR3 is CASSAYQGPGNTIYF. In DNA form, the CDR3 reads TGTGCCAGCAGCGCGTACCAGGGCCCTGGAAACACCATATATTTT.

The chain couples TRBV5-1 to TRBJ1-1; D gene uncertain. Germline loops: CDR1 SGHRS, CDR2 YFSETQ. V was cut by 4 bases and J by 11 bases, with 18 bases left in between. The CDR3 extends over 13 amino acids. Here the CDR3 reads CASSPSESGRAFF. For the CDR3, the DNA is TGCGCCAGCAGCCCGTCGGAGAGCGGACGGGCTTTCTTT.

The chain combines TRBV2 with TRBJ2-3, with a tentative D call TRBD1 (5 bases). The CDR3 length is 15 residues. Trimming cost V 8 bases and J 0 bases, with 15 bases left between them. Germline CDR1 SNHLY, CDR2 FYNNEI. The CDR3 DNA sequence: TGTGCCAGCGGAGAGCAGGGAACTAGCACAGATACGCAGTATTTT. Translation: CASGEQGTSTDTQYF. The variable domain in full, with the rest retrieved from reference TRBV2 and TRBJ2-3, is EPEVTQTPSHQVTQMGQEVILRCVPISNHLYFYWYRQILGQKVEFLVSFYNNEISEKSEIFDDQFSVERPDGSNFTLKIRSTKLEDSAMYFCASGEQGTSTDTQYFGPGTRLTVL.

J is TRBJ2-1 and V is TRBV7-8, with 11 bases lining up with TRBD2. The CDR3 extends over 19 amino acids. V lost 4 bases and J lost 4; bases outside the gene matches: 15. CDR1 and CDR2 from the germline V gene are SGHVS and FQNEAQ. CDR3 coding DNA: TGTGCCAGCAGCTCCCGGCCGGGACTAGCGGCAATCCAATACAATGAGCAGTTCTTC. This encodes CASSSRPGLAAIQYNEQFF.

The genes are TRBV11-2 and TRBJ1-2, with TRBD1 matching 8 bases. Germline CDR1 reads SGHAT; CDR2 reads FQNNGV. CDR3 length equals 14 residues. The V gene end was trimmed by 10 bases and the J gene end by 7 bases; junction bases not matched to a gene: 14. Here the CDR3 DNA reads TGTGCCACCAGTAATCGGGACAGGAGGTCTGGCTACACCTTC. Translated: CATSNRDRRSGYTF. Full variable domain (missing parts from reference TRBV11-2 and TRBJ1-2): EAGVAQSPRYKIIEKRQSVAFWCNPISGHATLYWYQQILGQGPKLLIQFQNNGVVDDSQLPKDRFSAERLKGVDSTLKIQPAKLEDSAVYLCATSNRDRRSGYTFGSGTRLTVV.

This clone appeared a single time. The chain has TRBV6-2 or TRBV6-3 and TRBJ2-7; maybe TRBD1 (6 bases). From germline, CDR1 is MNHEY and CDR2 SVGEGT. The V gene lost 7 bases and the J gene lost 0 bases, with 13 bases spanning the gap. The CDR3 has 14 residues. CDR3 DNA: TGTGCCAGCACCCCCCCCAGGGGCTCCTACGAGCAGTACTTC. Translated: CASTPPRGSYEQYF.

The genes are TRBV18 and TRBJ1-6; 10 positions agree with TRBD1. Trimming at V came to 8 bases and at J to 7 bases, leaving 5 bases not matched to a gene. The germline V gene has CDR1 KGHSH and CDR2 LQKENI. CDR3 size: 14 residues. CDR3 loop: CASQGQGNNSPLHF. CDR3 DNA sequence: TGTGCCAGCCAGGGACAGGGGAACAATTCACCCCTCCACTTT.

The CDR3 spells CASSPGGVNYGYTF. The DNA for the CDR3 is TGTGCCAGCAGCCCAGGCGGGGTGAACTATGGCTACACCTTC. This rearrangement joins TRBV28 to TRBJ1-2; D gene uncertain. Between the trimmed V and J ends, which lost 6 bases and 2 bases, there was a span of 13 bases. This CDR3 comprises 14 residues. Germline assignment: CDR1 MDHEN and CDR2 SYDVKM.

A single count supports this clone. This chain joins TRBV27 and TRBJ2-1; 7 nucleotides agree with TRBD2. There are 15 residues in the CDR3. V lost 1 base, J lost 5 bases, and 5 bases stayed unmatched. CDR1 and CDR2 (germline): MNHEY, SMNVEV (reference sequence). Here the CDR3 reads CASSLFAGENNEQFF. Here the CDR3 DNA reads TGTGCCAGCAGTTTATTTGCGGGGGAGAACAATGAGCAGTTCTTC.

The chain has TRBV19 and TRBJ2-1, with 12 nucleotides matching TRBD2. In germline, CDR1 is LNHDA, CDR2 SQIVND (reference sequence). J was trimmed by 10 bases and V by 9 bases; bases with no gene match: 10. The CDR3 runs 14 residues. CDR3 DNA sequence: TGTGCCAGCCAGGGACTAGCGGGTGGATTAGAGCAGTTCTTC. Translated, it gives CASQGLAGGLEQFF.

V and J are TRBV7-2 and TRBJ1-4; D perhaps matches TRBD1 (6 bases). The CDR3 length is 14 residues. Trimming stripped 6 bases from V and 7 bases from J, with 15 bases between. Germline V CDR1 and CDR2: SGHTA, FQGNSA. CDR3 DNA sequence: TGTGCCAGCAGTCCAACAGGGCGTTTTGAAAAACTGTTTTTT. Its protein product is CASSPTGRFEKLFF.

The chain carries TRBV5-4 and TRBJ2-6; D ambiguous. From germline, CDR1 is SGHNT and CDR2 YYREEE (reference sequence). CDR3 length: 15 amino acids. Trimming left V 4 bases short and J 0 bases short, with 8 bases between. The CDR3 loop is CASSLQRSGANVLTF. CDR3 DNA sequence: TGTGCCAGCAGCCTTCAGCGCTCTGGGGCCAACGTCCTGACTTTC.

V is TRBV18 and J is TRBJ2-3; 7 bases align to TRBD2. Germline loops: CDR1 KGHSH, CDR2 LQKENI. The CDR3 contains 15 residues. J was trimmed by 3 bases and V by 3 bases; bases with no gene match: 6. The CDR3 bases are TGTGCCAGCTCACCTATCGGGAGGCCTACAGATACGCAGTATTTT. This gives the protein CASSPIGRPTDTQYF.

This clone occurred a few times. The CDR3 coding sequence is TGTGCCAGCAGTTTGCGTCGGGAGTACGGGTACAATGAGCAGTTCTTC. This sequence encodes CASSLRREYGYNEQFF. J is TRBJ2-1 and V is TRBV27; possibly TRBD2 for D (6 bases). Germline values: CDR1 MNHEY, CDR2 SMNVEV (reference sequence). This CDR3 spans 16 amino acids. Trimming took 3 bases from V and 4 from J, leaving 16 bases between them.

The chain is built from TRBV2 and TRBJ2-2; 13 positions match TRBD2. With V trimmed by 6 bases and J by 3 bases, 4 bases remained unmatched. The CDR3 covers 16 residues. CDR1 is SNHLY and CDR2 is FYNNEI in the germline V gene. CDR3 sequence (DNA): TGTGCCAGCAGATCGGGACTAGCGGGGTACACCGGGGAGCTGTTTTTT. This gives the protein CASRSGLAGYTGELFF.

This clone was detected once. This rearrangement joins TRBV2 to TRBJ1-3, with D perhaps TRBD1 (5 bases). The CDR3 loop spans 17 amino acids. Trimming shortened V by 2 bases and J by 0 bases, and 14 bases separated the two germline ends. In germline, CDR1 is SNHLY, CDR2 FYNNEI. The CDR3 is CASSEPNGRVSGNTIYF. The CDR3 bases are TGTGCCAGCAGTGAACCCAATGGCAGGGTCTCTGGAAACACCATATATTTT.

The chain joins TRBV20-1 to TRBJ1-6, with D unresolved. The V and J ends lost 3 bases and 7 bases respectively, with 10 bases between them. The CDR3 length is 13 residues. Germline V lookup: CDR1 DFQATT, CDR2 SNEGSKA (reference sequence). The CDR3 sequence: CSASKQSNSPLHF. The CDR3 DNA sequence: TGCAGTGCTAGTAAACAATCGAATTCACCCCTCCACTTT.

The rearrangement links TRBV3-1 (or the pseudogene TRBV3-2) to TRBJ1-2; D perhaps matches TRBD1 (6 bases). V was shortened by 0 bases and J by 0 bases, with 14 bases between the two germline ends. The CDR3 spans 17 residues. From germline, CDR1 is LGHDT and CDR2 YNNKEL (reference sequence). The CDR3 DNA reads as TGTGCCAGCAGCCAAGATTGGTGGACAGCCACTAACTATGGCTACACCTTC. Protein sequence: CASSQDWWTATNYGYTF.

The V and J genes are TRBV19 and TRBJ2-1; TRBD2 matches at 7 bases. This CDR3 has 20 residues. V lost 8 bases and J lost 0; bases outside the gene matches: 22. In germline, CDR1 is LNHDA, CDR2 SQIVND (reference sequence). The CDR3 sequence is CASPRRPGGSYQSSYNEQFF. CDR3 in DNA: TGTGCCAGTCCCCGGCGACCTGGCGGGAGCTACCAGAGCTCCTACAATGAGCAGTTCTTC.